These 32 T cell receptor beta chains share one sample of origin, sequenced in a study of shared clonotypes between healthy human individuals. Measured with immunoSEQ multiplex PCR; TCRdb has only the in-frame clones, and not every one. The sample lists about 490,000 clones, about 84% seen once, with roughly 13% in the top ten. The source material was PBMCs. The receptors originated from a woman aged 40 to 49 in good health. Some clones in this sample may be carry-over from other donors' samples.

Notes on this clone: The sample holds other DNA sequences that translate to the same CDR3. The chain joins TRBV28 to TRBJ1-5; D is unclear. Trimming stripped 3 bases from V and 4 bases from J, with 4 bases between. There are 12 residues in the CDR3. Per the germline V gene, CDR1 is MDHEN and CDR2 is SYDVKM. The CDR3 DNA is TGTGCCAGCAGTTTGAATAATCAGCCCCAGCATTTT. Amino acids: CASSLNNQPQHF.

A single count supports this clone. The chain has TRBV7-2 and TRBJ2-3; D is uncertain. V was cut by 8 bases and J by 0 bases, with 12 bases left in between. CDR1 and CDR2 (germline): SGHTA, FQGNSA. The CDR3 has 14 amino acids. The CDR3 spells CASGRRQSTDTQYF. CDR3 DNA: TGTGCCAGCGGGCGTCGGCAGAGCACAGATACGCAGTATTTT.

This chain links TRBV5-1 with TRBJ2-3; maybe TRBD1 (6 bases). Trimming took off 0 bases at V and 5 bases at J, with 13 bases between the two ends. The V gene's germline CDR1 is SGHRS and CDR2 YFSETQ. The CDR3 loop spans 15 amino acids. CDR3 region: CASSLDGTNRDTQYF. The DNA of the CDR3 is TGCGCCAGCAGCTTGGACGGGACAAACAGAGATACGCAGTATTTT.

This chain links TRBV4-2 with TRBJ1-1; 7 bases align to TRBD1. CDR1 LGHNA and CDR2 YNFKEQ come from the germline V gene. The CDR3 is 16 amino acids. V lost 3 bases, J lost 2 bases, and 9 bases stayed unmatched. The CDR3: CASSQQSYRGNTEAFF. The CDR3 DNA reads TGTGCCAGCAGCCAGCAGTCCTACAGGGGAAACACTGAAGCTTTCTTT.

A few counts support this clone. Other nucleotide sequences in the sample specify the same CDR3. The J gene is TRBJ2-2, the V gene TRBV19, with TRBD1 matching 8 bases. Trimming cost V 4 bases and J 0 bases; bases outside gene matches: 1. CDR1 is LNHDA, CDR2 SQIVND, per germline (reference sequence). The CDR3 consists of 15 residues. The CDR3 is CASSRTGTNTGELFF. The CDR3 bases are TGTGCCAGTAGTAGGACAGGGACGAACACCGGGGAGCTGTTTTTT.

This clone was picked up a small number of times. The rearrangement links TRBV19 to TRBJ1-2, with a possible D match to TRBD1 (6 bases). Germline values: CDR1 LNHDA, CDR2 SQIVND (reference sequence). Trimming pared 3 bases from V and 2 bases from J, leaving 19 bases between. This CDR3 spans 17 amino acids. CDR3 nucleotide sequence: TGTGCCAGTAGTATGGCCGGGACACGGGGTCGGAACTATGGCTACACCTTC. It encodes CASSMAGTRGRNYGYTF. Together with reference TRBV19 and TRBJ1-2, the CDR3 gives the full variable domain: DGGITQSPKYLFRKEGQNVTLSCEQNLNHDAMYWYRQDPGQGLRLIYYSQIVNDFQKGDIAEGYSVSREKKESFPLTVTSAQKNPTAFYLCASSMAGTRGRNYGYTFGSGTRLTVV.

This clone showed up just a few times. The chain recombines TRBV9 with TRBJ1-5; D gene unclear. V gave up 2 bases and J gave up 4 bases, with 13 bases separating them. The germline V gene encodes CDR1 SGDLS and CDR2 YYNGEE. CDR3 length: 15 residues. The DNA for the CDR3 is TGTGCCAGCAGCGTGAGTGGGAGTGGGAATCAGCCCCAGCATTTT. This encodes CASSVSGSGNQPQHF.

Turning to this clone: This likely reflects a read error, since a far larger clone is one base away. Written as DNA, the CDR3 is TGTGCCAGCAGCCCTAATGGGGGCACTGAAGCTTTCTTT. Its translation: CASSPNGGTEAFF. The V and J genes are TRBV7-3 and TRBJ1-1; tentatively, D is TRBD1 (5 bases). The CDR3 loop spans 13 amino acids. Germline loops: CDR1 SGHTA, CDR2 FQGTGA. V gave up 5 bases and J gave up 4 bases, with 11 bases separating them. The full variable domain, completed using reference TRBV7-3 and TRBJ1-1, is GAGVSQTPSNKVTEKGKYVELRCDPISGHTALYWYRQSLGQGPEFLIYFQGTGAADDSGLPNDRFFAVRPEGSVSTLKIQRTERGDSAVYLCASSPNGGTEAFFGQGTRLTVV.

Comment on this clone: This likely traces to a read error, being one base from a far larger clone. The same CDR3 is also encoded by other DNA sequences in this sample. This chain connects TRBV25-1 to TRBJ1-1; D ambiguous. V was trimmed by 9 bases and J by 8 bases, leaving 16 bases between them. The CDR3 runs 12 residues. Germline assignment: CDR1 MGHDK and CDR2 SYGVNS. CDR3 region: CASSRNEGEAFF. CDR3 DNA sequence: TGTGCCAGTAGTCGGAATGAAGGGGAAGCTTTCTTT.

The chain carries TRBV5-1 and TRBJ1-1; 8 nucleotides agree with TRBD1. The V segment lost 5 bases and the J segment 2 bases; nucleotides outside the gene matches: 8. The CDR3 runs 15 residues. CDR1 and CDR2 (germline): SGHRS, YFSETQ. Here the CDR3 reads CASSSPTGANTEAFF. CDR3 in DNA: TGCGCCAGCAGTTCCCCGACAGGGGCTAACACTGAAGCTTTCTTT.

With respect to this clone: A much larger clone is a single base away; this may be a read error. The rearrangement joins TRBV9 to TRBJ2-7; 10 bases are shared with TRBD2. Per the germline V gene, CDR1 is SGDLS and CDR2 is YYNGEE. This CDR3 is built from 15 residues. V trimming: 4 bases; J trimming: 8 bases; junction bases outside the gene matches: 12. This chain's CDR3 is CASSLTGTSVNKQYF. The DNA for the CDR3 is TGTGCCAGCAGCCTTACAGGGACTAGCGTAAACAAGCAGTACTTC.

For this clone: Possible read error: a much larger clone is one base away. The rearrangement links TRBV7-2 to TRBJ2-1; TRBD2 agrees at 12 bases. This CDR3 is built from 17 residues. V dropped 8 bases and J dropped 5; count of bases not matched to a gene: 13. Germline CDR1 reads SGHTA; CDR2 reads FQGNSA. The CDR3, as DNA: TGTGCCAGCGGCCCTTGGGGGACTAGCGGGCTCGACAATGAGCAGTTCTTC. This translates into CASGPWGTSGLDNEQFF.

With respect to this clone: It differs at one base from a far larger clone, so likely a read error. The chain recombines TRBV29-1 with TRBJ2-1, with 8 bases that match TRBD2. V lost 5 bases to trimming and J lost 0 bases; unmatched junction nucleotides: 6. Germline values: CDR1 SQVTM, CDR2 ANQGSEA. This CDR3 is 15 amino acids long. The CDR3: CSVQISGISYNEQFF. The CDR3 DNA follows: TGCAGCGTTCAAATTAGCGGGATCTCCTACAATGAGCAGTTCTTC.

This clone came up once. V usage is TRBV7-2 and J usage is TRBJ1-1, with TRBD1 identical over 10 bases. Germline V CDR1 and CDR2: SGHTA, FQGNSA. V lost 4 bases to trimming and J lost 8 bases; unmatched junction nucleotides: 7. This CDR3 spans 14 amino acids. The CDR3 loop reads CASSSGQGYEEAFF. The DNA of the CDR3 is TGTGCCAGCAGCTCGGGACAGGGGTACGAGGAAGCTTTCTTT.

The chain joins TRBV30 to TRBJ1-4; D gene ambiguous. Trimming shortened V by 2 bases and J by 6 bases, and 10 bases separated the two germline ends. Germline V CDR1 and CDR2: GTSNPN, SVGIG (reference sequence). The CDR3 runs 13 residues. CDR3 sequence (DNA): TGTGCCTGGAGTTCTATCCCCCATGAAAAACTGTTTTTT. Protein: CAWSSIPHEKLFF.

V and J are TRBV4-1 and TRBJ2-7; 13 bases agree with TRBD2. The CDR3 sequence is 18 residues long. Germline assignment: CDR1 MGHRA and CDR2 YSYEKL. With V trimmed by 3 bases and J by 2 bases, 10 bases remained unmatched. The CDR3 bases are TGCGCCAGCAGCCATGGACTAGCGGGAGTCGGAACCCCCTACGAGCAGTACTTC. It yields the protein CASSHGLAGVGTPYEQYF.

In this sample, this clone turned up once. The genes are TRBV2 and TRBJ1-1; D is uncertain. Germline V CDR1 and CDR2: SNHLY, FYNNEI. Trimming pared 6 bases from V and 0 bases from J, leaving 5 bases between. The CDR3 spans 12 residues. CDR3 DNA sequence: TGTGCCAGCAGGCTGATGAACACTGAAGCTTTCTTT. Translation: CASRLMNTEAFF.

This rearrangement joins TRBV18 to TRBJ2-1; tentatively, D is TRBD1 (5 bases). The CDR3 loop spans 15 amino acids. V lost 2 bases, J lost 7 bases, and 15 bases lay in between. Germline V lookup: CDR1 KGHSH, CDR2 LQKENI. CDR3 residues: CASSPVILGRNEQFF. The CDR3 DNA reads TGTGCCAGCTCACCAGTCATCCTGGGGCGGAATGAGCAGTTCTTC.

DNA of the CDR3: TGTGCCAGCAGTTCCGACATGAATGGCTACACCTTC. It translates to CASSSDMNGYTF. The V gene is TRBV28, the J gene TRBJ1-2; D ambiguous. The CDR3 has 12 amino acids. Deletions cut 4 bases from V and 6 bases from J, with 9 bases between. In germline, CDR1 is MDHEN, CDR2 SYDVKM.

As regards this clone: Since a far larger clone is one base different, this is likely a read error. The chain recombines TRBV25-1 with TRBJ2-2; D may be TRBD1 or TRBD2 (5 bases each). From germline, CDR1 is MGHDK and CDR2 SYGVNS. CDR3 length: 15 residues. V was cut by 1 base and J by 7 bases, with 13 bases left in between. Here the CDR3 reads CASSEWDGVDGELFF. CDR3 DNA: TGTGCCAGCAGTGAATGGGACGGGGTGGACGGGGAGCTGTTTTTT.

This chain links TRBV7-9 with TRBJ1-2; D uncertain. Looked up from germline, CDR1 is SEHNR and CDR2 is FQNEAQ (reference sequence). The V gene lost 1 base and the J gene lost 5 bases, with 11 bases spanning the gap. The CDR3 is made up of 14 amino acids. The chain's CDR3 is CASSLVSQIYGYTF. The CDR3 DNA is TGTGCCAGCAGCTTAGTCTCCCAGATTTATGGCTACACCTTC.

Points on this clone: A far larger clone is one nucleotide away, so this likely arose from a read error. The missing conserved phenylalanine or tryptophan at the end of this CDR3 makes a read error likely. The J gene is TRBJ2-7, the V gene TRBV5-6; perhaps TRBD1 as D (6 bases). This CDR3 has 14 amino acids. Trimming shortened V by 4 bases and J by 3 bases, and 14 bases separated the two germline ends. Looked up from germline, CDR1 is SGHDT and CDR2 is YYEEEE. The CDR3 reads CASSNPGHDYEQYL. For the CDR3, the DNA is TGTGCCAGCAGCAACCCGGGACACGACTACGAGCAGTACTTA.

The chain carries TRBV10-3 and TRBJ1-3, with no clear D. The CDR3 is made up of 15 amino acids. Deletions cut 0 bases from V and 2 bases from J, with 8 bases between. Germline lookup yields CDR1 ENHRY and CDR2 SYGVKD. The CDR3 protein is CAISESSQTGNTIYF. In DNA, the CDR3 is TGTGCCATCAGTGAGTCTTCCCAAACTGGAAACACCATATATTTT.

This clone was counted a single time. This sequence joins TRBV5-1 and TRBJ2-7, with D possibly matching TRBD2 (6 bases). The V end lost 1 base, the J end lost 6 bases, and 11 bases lay between the germline ends. The CDR3 loop spans 13 amino acids. Germline assignment: CDR1 SGHRS and CDR2 YFSETQ. The chain's CDR3 is CASSLFLATEQYF. The DNA of the CDR3 is TGCGCCAGCAGCTTGTTTCTAGCGACCGAGCAGTACTTC.

The V call is TRBV12-5, the J call TRBJ1-1; the match to TRBD1 covers 9 bases. V was pared by 0 bases and J by 4 bases, with 12 bases of the junction left unmatched. The CDR3 covers 18 residues. Germline V lookup: CDR1 LGHNT, CDR2 FRNRAP. The CDR3 sequence is CASGLVLTGGRLSTEAFF. The CDR3 DNA is TGTGCTAGTGGTTTGGTCTTGACAGGGGGTCGCCTGAGCACTGAAGCTTTCTTT. Based on the CDR3 plus reference TRBV12-5 and TRBJ1-1, the full variable domain is DARVTQTPRHKVTEMGQEVTMRCQPILGHNTVFWYRQTMMQGLELLAYFRNRAPLDDSGMPKDRFSAEMPDATLATLKIQPSEPRDSAVYFCASGLVLTGGRLSTEAFFGQGTRLTVV.

About this clone: A far larger clone lies a single base away; this is likely a read error. V is TRBV5-1 and J is TRBJ2-1; a possible D gene is TRBD1 (6 bases). The germline V gene has CDR1 SGHRS and CDR2 YFSETQ. The CDR3 is made up of 16 amino acids. V shed 8 bases and J shed 0 bases, with 18 bases lying between them. DNA for the CDR3: TGCGCCAGTCGACAGGTGGTTGCCAGCTCCTACAATGAGCAGTTCTTC. Translating it yields CASRQVVASSYNEQFF.

The V and J genes are TRBV9 and TRBJ2-7; D perhaps matches TRBD2 (6 bases). The J call is uncertain, as TRBJ2-5 better fits the DNA end. The CDR3 is 13 amino acids. CDR1 and CDR2 from the germline V gene are SGDLS and YYNGEE. In DNA, the CDR3 is TGTGCCAGCAGCGTAGGGGACTGGGAGACCCAGTACTTC. Its protein is CASSVGDWETQYF.

Notes on this clone: This likely reflects a read error, since a far larger clone is one base away. The sample holds other DNA sequences that translate to the same CDR3. The genes are TRBV7-3 and TRBJ2-2; D is perhaps TRBD1 (5 bases). Germline V gene lookup returns CDR1 SGHTA and CDR2 FQGTGA. V lost 5 bases, J lost 6 bases, and 13 bases lay in between. CDR3 length: 14 amino acids. The CDR3 loop reads CASSRAGNPGELFF. The DNA for the CDR3 is TGTGCCAGCAGCAGAGCAGGGAATCCCGGGGAGCTGTTTTTT.

The rearrangement links TRBV5-4 to TRBJ2-3; D unclear. The CDR3 has 16 residues. The germline V and J ends were trimmed by 0 bases and 1 base, with 12 bases remaining between them. Germline values: CDR1 SGHNT, CDR2 YYREEE (reference sequence). The CDR3 DNA sequence: TGTGCCAGCAGCTTGGGGTCGCTACGGGGCACAGATACGCAGTATTTT. Residues: CASSLGSLRGTDTQYF. Based on the CDR3 plus reference TRBV5-4 and TRBJ2-3, the full variable domain is ETGVTQSPTHLIKTRGQQVTLRCSSQSGHNTVSWYQQALGQGPQFIFQYYREEENGRGNFPPRFSGLQFPNYSSELNVNALELDDSALYLCASSLGSLRGTDTQYFGPGTRLTVL.

The chain joins TRBV7-6 to TRBJ1-2; TRBD1 agrees at 7 bases. Per germline, CDR1 SGHVS and CDR2 FNYEAQ. The J segment lost 4 bases and the V segment lost 5 bases, leaving 16 bases of the junction unmatched. The CDR3 has 17 amino acids. The DNA of the CDR3 is TGTGCCAGCAGCCGCGTATCGTGGACTACAGGGGTCTATGGCTACACCTTC. Translation gives CASSRVSWTTGVYGYTF.

This chain uses TRBV29-1 with TRBJ2-4; D is perhaps TRBD1 (5 bases). The CDR3 is 13 amino acids. Germline values: CDR1 SQVTM, CDR2 ANQGSEA. V gave up 7 bases and J gave up 0 bases, with 10 bases separating them. The CDR3 protein is CSADTTAKNIQYF. The CDR3 DNA follows: TGCAGCGCGGACACTACAGCCAAAAACATTCAGTACTTC.

In its sample, this clone was seen a few times. V gene TRBV7-6 combines with J gene TRBJ2-3; TRBD2 might be the D (5 bases). Trimming removed 3 bases at V and 5 bases at J, with 12 bases between. Germline assignment: CDR1 SGHVS and CDR2 FNYEAQ. The CDR3 extends over 14 amino acids. CDR3 sequence reads: CASSFKVGGDTQYF. The CDR3 region has the DNA TGTGCCAGCAGCTTTAAGGTTGGAGGAGATACGCAGTATTTT.